This T cell receptor beta chain was identified during a study of cytomegalovirus exposure and HLA in healthy donors. Across the study: Of over 300 genotyped donors, roughly 81% clustered with self-reported Caucasian donors.

The study's findings and limits: The listing of 150 to 200 TCR beta chains classed them as cytomegalovirus-associated. Among the CMV-associated chains, a few were confirmed in vitro as specific for CMV antigens.

Looked up from germline, CDR1 is SGHAT and CDR2 is FQNNGV. The CDR3 has 14 residues. V lost 0 bases and J lost 4, with 7 bases in between. With respect to this clone: Its antigen is unidentified.

Sampled while nominally healthy, donors likely had unrecorded immune exposures. In the PCR, 60 Vbeta and 13 Jbeta primers were used. Clones were read by immunoSEQ multiplex PCR, and TCRdb kept only the in-frame ones, dropping some. The sample yields some 130,000 clones, about four fifths seen once. V gene TRBV11-2 combines with J gene TRBJ1-5, with TRBD1 as a possible D gene (5 bases). This TCR was sampled from a male donor in good health and CMV-seropositive. The material sequenced was PBMCs. The CDR3 bases are TGTGCCAGCAGCTTAGATCGGGGGAATCAGCCCCAGCATTTT. Residues: CASSLDRGNQPQHF.